Sequencing of this TCR beta chain was carried out in a study of T cell changes during pregnancy in multiple sclerosis. Sequenced by immunoSEQ multiplex PCR; TCRdb stores in-frame clones only, minus some. This table holds tens of thousands of clones, 93% found once. The CDR3 totals 17 residues. Trimming stripped 3 bases from V and 1 base from J, with 19 bases between. The germline V gene encodes CDR1 SGHRS and CDR2 YFSETQ. The starting material was CD4+ T cells from peripheral blood mononuclear cells, obtained before pregnancy. V is TRBV5-1 and J is TRBJ1-1; TRBD1 might be the D (6 bases). This TCR was sampled from a female donor with multiple sclerosis, enrolled in a pregnancy study. The CDR3 reads CASSSAPTGSANTEAFF. The DNA of the CDR3 is TGCGCCAGCAGCTCAGCCCCTACAGGGTCGGCGAACACTGAAGCTTTCTTT.